This T cell receptor (beta chain) was captured in a study of blood T cell repertoires in COVID-19. The wider study: The United States, Italy and Spain supplied acute and convalescent COVID-19 samples.

The study recruited people aged 18 to 89 years across approximately 23 US areas. Germline V gene data show CDR1 as SGHAT and CDR2 as FQNNGV. Trimming took 3 bases from V and 4 from J; bases not matched to a gene: 3. The CDR3 is 15 amino acids. Sequenced by immunoSEQ multiplex PCR; TCRdb stores in-frame clones only, minus some. The data show hundreds of thousands of clones, with roughly 85% seen just once and 1.5% to 2% held by the top ten. The source material was PBMCs or T cells enriched from blood (not recorded which). The clonotype originates from a woman aged 18-30 years with acute COVID-19. The rearrangement uses TRBV11-2 and TRBJ2-5; 12 bases are shared with TRBD2. CDR3 residues: CASSFRLAGVETQYF. CDR3 sequence (DNA): TGTGCCAGCAGCTTTCGACTAGCGGGAGTAGAGACCCAGTACTTC.